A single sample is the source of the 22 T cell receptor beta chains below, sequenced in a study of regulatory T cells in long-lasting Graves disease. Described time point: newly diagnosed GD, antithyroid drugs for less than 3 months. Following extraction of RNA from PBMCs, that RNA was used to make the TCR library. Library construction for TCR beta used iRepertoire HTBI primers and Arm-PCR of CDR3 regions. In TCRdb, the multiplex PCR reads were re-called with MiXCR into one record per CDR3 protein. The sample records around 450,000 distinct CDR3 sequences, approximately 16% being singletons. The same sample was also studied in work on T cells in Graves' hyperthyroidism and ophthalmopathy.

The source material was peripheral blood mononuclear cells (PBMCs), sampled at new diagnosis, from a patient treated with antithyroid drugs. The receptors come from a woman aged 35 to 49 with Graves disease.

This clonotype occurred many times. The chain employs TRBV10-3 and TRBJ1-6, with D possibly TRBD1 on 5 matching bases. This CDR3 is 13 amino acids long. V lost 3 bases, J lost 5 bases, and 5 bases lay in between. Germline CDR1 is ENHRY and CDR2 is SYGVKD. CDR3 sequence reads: CAISDRDNSPLHF. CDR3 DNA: TGTGCCATCAGTGACAGGGATAATTCACCCCTCCACTTT.

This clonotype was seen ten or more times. In nucleotides, the CDR3 is TGTGCCACCAGGGGGACTATGTATGCAGATACGCAGTATTTT. This translates into CATRGTMYADTQYF. The chain uses TRBV24-1 and TRBJ2-3, with 7 bases matching TRBD2. The CDR3 has 14 amino acids. Germline values: CDR1 KGHDR, CDR2 SFDVKD. V lost 7 bases and J lost 4; bases outside the gene matches: 7.

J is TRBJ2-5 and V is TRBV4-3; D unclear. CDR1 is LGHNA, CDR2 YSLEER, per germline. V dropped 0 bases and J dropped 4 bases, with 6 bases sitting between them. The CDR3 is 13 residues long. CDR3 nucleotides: TGCGCCAGCAGCCAAGATCGAGGAGAGACCCAGTACTTC. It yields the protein CASSQDRGETQYF.

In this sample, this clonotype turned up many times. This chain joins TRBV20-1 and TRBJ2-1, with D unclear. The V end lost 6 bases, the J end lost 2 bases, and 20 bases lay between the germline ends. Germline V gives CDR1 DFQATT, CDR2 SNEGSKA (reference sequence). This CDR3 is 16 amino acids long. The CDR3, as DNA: TGCAGTGCCAGCCCGGCTGGCGGCCCCACCTACAATGAGCAGTTCTTC. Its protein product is CSASPAGGPTYNEQFF.

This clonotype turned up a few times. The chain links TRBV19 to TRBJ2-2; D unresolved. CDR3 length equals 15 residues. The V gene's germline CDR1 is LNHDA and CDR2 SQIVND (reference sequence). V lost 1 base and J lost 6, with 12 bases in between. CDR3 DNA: TGTGCCAGTAGTATAGTTGGGTTCCTATCCGGGGAGCTGTTTTTT. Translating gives CASSIVGFLSGELFF.

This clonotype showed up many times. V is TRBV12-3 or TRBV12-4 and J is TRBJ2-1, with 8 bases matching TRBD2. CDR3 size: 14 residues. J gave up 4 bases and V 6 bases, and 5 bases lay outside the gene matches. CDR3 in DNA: TGTGCCAGCAGCTCACCGGGGGGGTACAATGAGCAGTTCTTC. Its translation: CASSSPGGYNEQFF.

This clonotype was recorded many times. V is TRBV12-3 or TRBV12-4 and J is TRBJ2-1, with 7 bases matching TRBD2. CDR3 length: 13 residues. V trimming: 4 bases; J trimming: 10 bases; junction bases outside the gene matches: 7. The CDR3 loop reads CASSSGEGWEQFF. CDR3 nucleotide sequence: TGTGCCAGCAGTTCGGGGGAGGGCTGGGAGCAGTTCTTC.

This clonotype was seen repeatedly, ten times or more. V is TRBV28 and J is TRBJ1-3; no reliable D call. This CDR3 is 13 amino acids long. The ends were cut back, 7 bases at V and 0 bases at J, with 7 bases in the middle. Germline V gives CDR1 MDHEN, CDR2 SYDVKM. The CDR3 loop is CASTLPSGNTIYF. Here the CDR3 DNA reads TGTGCCAGCACCTTACCCTCTGGAAACACCATATATTTT.

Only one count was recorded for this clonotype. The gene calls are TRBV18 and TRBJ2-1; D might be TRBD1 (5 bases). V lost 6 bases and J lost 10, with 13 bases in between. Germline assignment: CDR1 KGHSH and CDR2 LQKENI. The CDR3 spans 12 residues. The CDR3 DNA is TGTGCCAGCTCGCCTAATTCAGGGGAGCAGTTCTTC. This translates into CASSPNSGEQFF.

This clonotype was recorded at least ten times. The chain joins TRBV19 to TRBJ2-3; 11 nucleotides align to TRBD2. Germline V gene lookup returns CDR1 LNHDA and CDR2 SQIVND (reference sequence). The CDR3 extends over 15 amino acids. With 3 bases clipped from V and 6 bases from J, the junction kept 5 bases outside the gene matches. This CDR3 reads CASSIQTSGKDTQYF. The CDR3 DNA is TGTGCCAGTAGTATCCAGACTAGCGGGAAGGATACGCAGTATTTT.

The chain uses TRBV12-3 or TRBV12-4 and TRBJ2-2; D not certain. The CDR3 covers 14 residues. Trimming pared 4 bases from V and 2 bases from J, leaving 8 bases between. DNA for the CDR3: TGTGCCAGCAGTTCCTTACACAACACCGGGGAGCTGTTTTTT. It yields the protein CASSSLHNTGELFF.

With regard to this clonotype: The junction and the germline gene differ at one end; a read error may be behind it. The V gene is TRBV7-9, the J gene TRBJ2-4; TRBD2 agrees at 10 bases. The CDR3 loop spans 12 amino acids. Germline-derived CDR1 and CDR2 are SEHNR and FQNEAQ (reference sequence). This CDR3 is CASSHTAGGWFF. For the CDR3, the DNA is TGTGCCAGCAGTCATACAGCGGGAGGGTGGTTCTTC.

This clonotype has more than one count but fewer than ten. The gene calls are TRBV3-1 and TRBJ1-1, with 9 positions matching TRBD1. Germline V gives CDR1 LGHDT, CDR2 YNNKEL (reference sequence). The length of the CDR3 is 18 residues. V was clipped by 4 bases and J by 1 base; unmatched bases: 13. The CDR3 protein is CASSPIRDRVGWNTEAFF. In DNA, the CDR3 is TGTGCCAGCAGCCCGATCAGGGACAGGGTGGGTTGGAACACTGAAGCTTTCTTT.

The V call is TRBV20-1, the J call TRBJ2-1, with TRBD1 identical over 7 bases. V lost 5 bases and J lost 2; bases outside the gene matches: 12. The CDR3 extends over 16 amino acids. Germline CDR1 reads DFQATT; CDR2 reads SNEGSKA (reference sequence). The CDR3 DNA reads TGCAGTGCTTGGCGAGAGGGGGCGGAAACCTACAATGAGCAGTTCTTC. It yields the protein CSAWREGAETYNEQFF.

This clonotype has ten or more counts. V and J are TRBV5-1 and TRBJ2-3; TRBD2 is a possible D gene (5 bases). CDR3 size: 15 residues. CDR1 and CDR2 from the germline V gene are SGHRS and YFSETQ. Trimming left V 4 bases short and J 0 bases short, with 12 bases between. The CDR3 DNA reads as TGCGCCAGCAGCCCGACACTAGGGAGCACAGATACGCAGTATTTT. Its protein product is CASSPTLGSTDTQYF.

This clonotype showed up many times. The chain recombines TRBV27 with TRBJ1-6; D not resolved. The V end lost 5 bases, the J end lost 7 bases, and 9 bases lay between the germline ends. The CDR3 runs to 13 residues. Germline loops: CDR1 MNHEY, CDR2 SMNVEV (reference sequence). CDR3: CASSISQNSPLHF. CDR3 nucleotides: TGTGCCAGCAGTATCAGCCAAAATTCACCCCTCCACTTT.

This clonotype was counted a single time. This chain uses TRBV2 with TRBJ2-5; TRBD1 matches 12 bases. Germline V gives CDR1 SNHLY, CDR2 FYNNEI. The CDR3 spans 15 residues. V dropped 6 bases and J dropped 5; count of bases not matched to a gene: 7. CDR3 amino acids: CASRLPGQGAETQYF. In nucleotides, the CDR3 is TGTGCCAGCAGGTTACCGGGACAGGGGGCTGAGACCCAGTACTTC.

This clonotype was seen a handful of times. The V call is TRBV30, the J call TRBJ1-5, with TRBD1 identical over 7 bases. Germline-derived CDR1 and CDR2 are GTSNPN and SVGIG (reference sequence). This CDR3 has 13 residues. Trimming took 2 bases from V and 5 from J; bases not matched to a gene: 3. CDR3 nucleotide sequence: TGTGCCTGGAGTCCCGGGACAGATCAGCCCCAGCATTTT. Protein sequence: CAWSPGTDQPQHF.

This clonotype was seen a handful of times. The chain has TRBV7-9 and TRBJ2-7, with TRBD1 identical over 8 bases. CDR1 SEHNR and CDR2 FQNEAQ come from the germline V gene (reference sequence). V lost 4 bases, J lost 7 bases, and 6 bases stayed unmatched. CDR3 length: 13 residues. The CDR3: CASSSDRDREQYF. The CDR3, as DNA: TGTGCCAGCAGCTCGGACAGGGATAGGGAGCAGTACTTC.

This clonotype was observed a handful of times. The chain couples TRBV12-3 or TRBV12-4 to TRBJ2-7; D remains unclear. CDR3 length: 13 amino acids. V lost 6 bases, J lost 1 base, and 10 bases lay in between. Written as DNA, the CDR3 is TGTGCCAGCAGACTACGGTTGTCCTACGAGCAGTACTTC. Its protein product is CASRLRLSYEQYF.

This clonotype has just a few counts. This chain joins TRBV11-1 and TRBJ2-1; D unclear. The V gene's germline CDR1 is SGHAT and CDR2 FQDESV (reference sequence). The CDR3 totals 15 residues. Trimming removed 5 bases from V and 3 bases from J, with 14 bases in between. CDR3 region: CASSPIRRNYNEQFF. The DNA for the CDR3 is TGTGCCAGCAGCCCCATCCGGCGGAACTACAATGAGCAGTTCTTC.

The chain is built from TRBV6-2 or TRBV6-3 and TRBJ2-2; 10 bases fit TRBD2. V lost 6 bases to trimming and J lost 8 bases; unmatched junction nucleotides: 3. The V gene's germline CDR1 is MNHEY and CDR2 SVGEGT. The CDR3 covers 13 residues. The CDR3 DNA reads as TGTGCCAGCAGGGGACTAGCGATGGGGGAGCTGTTTTTT. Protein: CASRGLAMGELFF.